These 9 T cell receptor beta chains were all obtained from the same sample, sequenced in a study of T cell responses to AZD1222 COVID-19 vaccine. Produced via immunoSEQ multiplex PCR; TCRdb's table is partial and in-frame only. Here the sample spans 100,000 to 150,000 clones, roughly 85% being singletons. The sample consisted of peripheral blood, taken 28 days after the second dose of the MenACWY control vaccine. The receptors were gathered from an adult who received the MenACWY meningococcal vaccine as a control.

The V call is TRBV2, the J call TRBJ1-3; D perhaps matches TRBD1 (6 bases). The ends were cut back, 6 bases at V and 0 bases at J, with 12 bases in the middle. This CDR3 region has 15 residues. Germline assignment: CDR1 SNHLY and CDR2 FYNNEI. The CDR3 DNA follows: TGTGCCAGCAGCTCGGACAGACACTCTGGAAACACCATATATTTT. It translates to CASSSDRHSGNTIYF.

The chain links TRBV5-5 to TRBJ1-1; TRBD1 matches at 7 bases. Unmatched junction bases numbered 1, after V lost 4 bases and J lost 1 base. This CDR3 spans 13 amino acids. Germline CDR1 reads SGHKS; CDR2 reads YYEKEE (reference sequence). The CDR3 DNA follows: TGTGCCAGCAGCCGGACAGGGAACACTGAAGCTTTCTTT. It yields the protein CASSRTGNTEAFF.

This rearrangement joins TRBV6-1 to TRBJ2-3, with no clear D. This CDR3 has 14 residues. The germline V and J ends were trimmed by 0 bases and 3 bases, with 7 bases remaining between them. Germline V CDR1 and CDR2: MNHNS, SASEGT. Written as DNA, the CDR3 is TGTGCCAGCAGTGAAGCCACACTAACAGATACGCAGTATTTT. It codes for CASSEATLTDTQYF.

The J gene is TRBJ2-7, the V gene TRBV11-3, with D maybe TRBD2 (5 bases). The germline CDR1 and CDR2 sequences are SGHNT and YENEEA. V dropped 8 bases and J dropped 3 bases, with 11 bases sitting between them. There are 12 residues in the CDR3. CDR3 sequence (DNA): TGTGCCAGCTCTGAGGACTTCTACGAGCAGTACTTC. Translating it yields CASSEDFYEQYF.

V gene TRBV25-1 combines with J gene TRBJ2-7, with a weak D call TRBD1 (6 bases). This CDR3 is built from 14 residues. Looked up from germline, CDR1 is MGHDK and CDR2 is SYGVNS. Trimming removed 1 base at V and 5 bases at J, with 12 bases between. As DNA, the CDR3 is TGTGCCAGCAGTGAATTCAGGGGATCCAACGAGCAGTACTTC. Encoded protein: CASSEFRGSNEQYF.

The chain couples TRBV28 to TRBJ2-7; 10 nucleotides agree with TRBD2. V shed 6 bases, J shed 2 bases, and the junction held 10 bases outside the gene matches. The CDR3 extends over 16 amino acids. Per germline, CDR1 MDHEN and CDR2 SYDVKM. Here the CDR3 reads CASSTKVAGGPYEQYV. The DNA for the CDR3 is TGTGCCAGCAGCACCAAGGTAGCGGGGGGTCCCTACGAGCAGTACGTC.

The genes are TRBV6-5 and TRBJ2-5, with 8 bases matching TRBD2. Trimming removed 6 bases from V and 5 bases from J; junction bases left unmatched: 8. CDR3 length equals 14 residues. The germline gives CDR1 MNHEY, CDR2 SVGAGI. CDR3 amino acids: CASSSRGGGETQYF. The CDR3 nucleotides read TGTGCCAGCAGCTCCCGGGGGGGCGGGGAGACCCAGTACTTC.

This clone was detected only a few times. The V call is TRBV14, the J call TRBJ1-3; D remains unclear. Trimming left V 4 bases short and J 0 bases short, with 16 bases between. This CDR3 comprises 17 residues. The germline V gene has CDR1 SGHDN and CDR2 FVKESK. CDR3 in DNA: TGTGCCAGCAGCCCGGCCGCCAGGTTCTTCTCTGGAAACACCATATATTTT. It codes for CASSPAARFFSGNTIYF.

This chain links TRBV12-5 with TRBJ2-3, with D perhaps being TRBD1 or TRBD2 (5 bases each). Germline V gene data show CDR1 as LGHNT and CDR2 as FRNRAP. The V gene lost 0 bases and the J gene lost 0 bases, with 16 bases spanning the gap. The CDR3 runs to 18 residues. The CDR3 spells CASGLVRDGATSTDTQYF. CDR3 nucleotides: TGTGCTAGTGGTTTGGTACGGGACGGTGCTACGAGCACAGATACGCAGTATTTT. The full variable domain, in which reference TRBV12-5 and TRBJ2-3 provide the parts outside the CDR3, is DARVTQTPRHKVTEMGQEVTMRCQPILGHNTVFWYRQTMMQGLELLAYFRNRAPLDDSGMPKDRFSAEMPDATLATLKIQPSEPRDSAVYFCASGLVRDGATSTDTQYFGPGTRLTVL.